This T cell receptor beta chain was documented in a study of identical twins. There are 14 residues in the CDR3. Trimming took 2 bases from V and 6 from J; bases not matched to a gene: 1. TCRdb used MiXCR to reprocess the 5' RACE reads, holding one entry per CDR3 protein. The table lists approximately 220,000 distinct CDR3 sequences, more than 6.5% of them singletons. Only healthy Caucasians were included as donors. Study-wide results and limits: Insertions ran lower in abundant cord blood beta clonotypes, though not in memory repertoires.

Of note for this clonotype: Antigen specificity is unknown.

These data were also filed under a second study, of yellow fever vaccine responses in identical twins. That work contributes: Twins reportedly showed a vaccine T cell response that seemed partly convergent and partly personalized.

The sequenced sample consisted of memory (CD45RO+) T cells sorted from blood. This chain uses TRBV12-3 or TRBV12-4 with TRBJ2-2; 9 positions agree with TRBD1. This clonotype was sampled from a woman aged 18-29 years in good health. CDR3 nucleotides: TGTGCCAGCAGTTTAAGGGACAGGGCCGGGGAGCTGTTTTTT. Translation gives CASSLRDRAGELFF.